One sample yielded the 4 T cell receptor beta chains listed below, sequenced in a study of T cells after yellow fever vaccination. A single record per CDR3 protein comes from TCRdb applying MiXCR to the 5' RACE reads. Among approximately 550,000 distinct CDR3 sequences listed, about 14% were seen once. The sequencing here drew on PBMCs, taken on the day of the yellow fever booster vaccination. These receptor sequences come from a man aged 25 to 40 who received the YFV17D yellow fever vaccine.

The V and J genes are TRBV29-1 and TRBJ2-7; 7 bases match TRBD1. CDR1 and CDR2 from the germline V gene are SQVTM and ANQGSEA. The V gene end was trimmed by 4 bases and the J gene end by 3 bases; junction bases not matched to a gene: 6. The CDR3 has 13 residues. CDR3 sequence: CSVGTGTDYEQYF. CDR3 nucleotide sequence: TGCAGCGTTGGTACCGGGACAGACTACGAGCAGTACTTC.

In its sample, this clonotype was seen a few times. This sequence joins TRBV6-1 and TRBJ2-1, with D possibly being TRBD2 (6 bases). The CDR3 consists of 13 residues. V was clipped by 9 bases and J by 6 bases, with 15 bases between them. CDR1 is MNHNS and CDR2 is SASEGT in the germline V gene. The CDR3 loop is CASYGGGFNEQFF. The DNA for the CDR3 is TGTGCCAGTTACGGGGGTGGGTTCAATGAGCAGTTCTTC.

A few counts support this clonotype. The V gene is TRBV5-5, the J gene TRBJ2-1; maybe TRBD1 (5 bases). CDR1 is SGHKS, CDR2 YYEKEE, per germline (reference sequence). Trimming pared 2 bases from V and 3 bases from J, leaving 12 bases between. The CDR3 contains 15 residues. Here the CDR3 DNA reads TGTGCCAGCAGCTTCCGGACATCTAGCTACAATGAGCAGTTCTTC. Protein product: CASSFRTSSYNEQFF.

This clonotype has only a few counts. V and J are TRBV9 and TRBJ2-4; either TRBD1 or TRBD2 may supply D (5 bases each). Looked up from germline, CDR1 is SGDLS and CDR2 is YYNGEE. The CDR3 consists of 16 residues. Trimming left V 0 bases short and J 7 bases short, with 17 bases between. This chain's CDR3 is CASSVGTFNEGNIQYF. Here the CDR3 DNA reads TGTGCCAGCAGCGTAGGGACGTTCAACGAGGGGAACATTCAGTACTTC.